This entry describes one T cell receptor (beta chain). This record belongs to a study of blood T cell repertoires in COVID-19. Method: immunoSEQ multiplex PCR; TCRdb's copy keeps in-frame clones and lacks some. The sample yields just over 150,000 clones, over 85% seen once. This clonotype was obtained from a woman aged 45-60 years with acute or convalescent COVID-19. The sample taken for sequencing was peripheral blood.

In DNA form, the CDR3 reads TGCGCCAGCAGCCCTCAGAGGGGGAGAGGAACTGAAGCTTTCTTT. It codes for CASSPQRGRGTEAFF. The chain combines TRBV4-1 with TRBJ1-1; weak D call: TRBD1 (6 bases). Trimming took off 4 bases at V and 5 bases at J, with 17 bases between the two ends. The CDR3 covers 15 residues. CDR1 is MGHRA, CDR2 YSYEKL, per germline.